This TCR beta chain was observed in a study of T-cell memory formation after mild COVID-19 (dated by TCRdb to the early 2020s). About the study as a whole: TCR sequence clusters from the two donors were largely donor specific. In two donors, T-cell clones that expanded and contracted after mild COVID-19 were tracked by sequencing TCRalpha and TCRbeta repertoires over time. Two young, previously healthy adult volunteers, one female and one male, were included in the cohort.

For this clonotype: The clone's antigen remains unknown. No clone much larger than this one lies a single base away; base qualities are absent.

The sequencer listed for this sample is Illumina NovaSeq 6000. TCRalpha and TCRbeta cDNA libraries were built by 5'RACE with constant-segment primers, adding sample barcodes and unique molecular identifiers. Trizol reagent was used to extract RNA from every sample. Library amplification was performed in two PCR steps, and a second sample barcode and Illumina TruSeq adapters were introduced in the second step. Libraries were sequenced on an Illumina NovaSeq with 2 x 150 bp paired-end reads. As for how the authors treated the data: The reads were demultiplexed and collapsed into UMI-guided consensus sequences using migec v1.2.7. Using mixcr v2.1.11, UMI consensuses were aligned to TRA and TRB V and J templates and then assembled into clonotypes. A clonotype was counted as expanded or contracted only when both edgeR and NoisET called the clonotype significant, with the noise models trained on biological replicates. For edgeR calls, the cutoffs were a false discovery rate-adjusted p below 0.01 and a log2 fold-change threshold of 1. As an exploratory analysis of dynamics, max-normalized trajectories of the 1000 most abundant clonotypes were examined with PCA combined with hierarchical clustering. Each responding clone was given a CD4 or CD8 phenotype based on the CD4+ and CD8+ repertoires, which had been sequenced separately. The public sequencing data were trimmed at Q25 with fastp and processed into clonotypes with MiXCR by TCRdb, which kept only in-frame beta chains. When rows share a CDR3 protein, they turn into one entry using the most common DNA and genes. The V and J calls come from TCRdb's annotation, not from the publication. The sample table contains around 320,000 distinct CDR3 sequences; only one count was recorded for 25% to 30% of them. In total, the top ten clones hold around an eighth of the sample.

The CDR3, from cysteine to phenylalanine, totals 13 residues. Only the CDR3 region is kept as DNA, spanning 39 bases read in frame from base 1. The germline V gene gives CDR1 as SQVTM and CDR2 as ANQGSEA. At the junction V is shortened by 2 bases and J by 1 base, with 5 bases in between. What the research found in general, with its limitations: Contracting CD4+ clones turned up mainly in the CM and EM memory subsets, whereas EMRA was where CD8+ clones were enriched. Some responding clones were detected in pre-infection memory, which suggested that pre-existing cross-reactive memory T cells had joined the SARS-CoV-2 response. Only a couple of mild cases were covered by the study, and larger cohorts that include severe cases with pre-infection samples were considered necessary. Clones that contracted from day 15 to 85 showed balanced CD4/CD8 phenotypes, whereas a second wave of clones that expanded from day 15 to 37 leaned towards CD4+. Whether the second-wave clones peaking on day 37 were SARS-CoV-2 specific was not confirmed.

Ficoll-Paque density gradient centrifugation was the method used to isolate PBMCs. Material for sequencing was PBMCs or a T cell subset sorted from them (not recorded which). The V and J segments used are TRBV29-1 and TRBJ2-2; the D gene lacks a confident call. The receptor was derived from an adult woman who had mild COVID-19 (a few samples of this study predate the infection). The sample titles of this study are shuffled in the database, so cell type and time point are left out; the donor was told from shared clones. The nucleotide sequence reads TGCAGCGTTGAACAGGTGAACACCGGGGAGCTGTTTTTT. It specifies CSVEQVNTGELFF.